This entry concerns a single T cell receptor (beta chain). Its antigen is not known. CD45RO/CCR7/CD25/CD127/CD95/CD27 sorting isolated CD4+ naive, central memory, regulatory and stem cell-like memory cells. The entirety of the isolated RNA underwent reverse transcription, so expressed TCRB transcripts were sequenced. Regulatory, naive and central memory T cell samples averaged around 3.6 million reads. Sequencing used immunoSEQ multiplex PCR; TCRdb keeps in-frame clones, though not all of them. The sample includes hundreds of thousands of clones, about 10% seen only once; the top ten take just under 0.035%. The data derive from a study of beta chain features in type 1 diabetes. General observations from the study: Here, the possible influence of HLA type (on TCRB rearrangement) remained unresolved. Fewer junction insertions and more nucleotide deletions appeared in type 1 diabetes patients.

The CDR3 spans 13 residues. Trimming left V 0 bases short and J 5 bases short, with 6 bases between. CDR1 KGHSH and CDR2 LQKENI come from the germline V gene. This sequence joins TRBV18 and TRBJ2-3; D is perhaps TRBD1 (5 bases). Sequenced material: naive CD4+ T cells from blood. This sequence was found in a woman aged 18-29 years in good health. The CDR3 region has the DNA TGTGCCAGCTCACCACCAGGGGTAGATACGCAGTATTTT. This gives the protein CASSPPGVDTQYF.